Shown below are 21 T cell receptor beta chains from a single sample sequenced in a study of cytomegalovirus exposure and HLA in healthy donors. Researchers ran the PCR with 60 Vbeta and 13 Jbeta primers. Here immunoSEQ multiplex PCR was the method, and the copy in TCRdb shows in-frame clones only, minus some. The sample holds 150,000 to 200,000 clones; more than 75% are singletons and the top ten take approximately 1.5%. Material for sequencing was PBMCs. These TCRs come from a woman in her late teens or twenties in good health and CMV-seronegative.

This chain joins TRBV2 and TRBJ2-3; tentative D call: TRBD2 (5 bases). The CDR3 has 17 residues. CDR1 is SNHLY, CDR2 FYNNEI, per germline. The V gene lost 2 bases and the J gene lost 0 bases, with 15 bases spanning the gap. CDR3 sequence: CASSESDLDTSTDTQYF. The CDR3 DNA reads TGTGCCAGCAGTGAATCGGACTTGGATACTAGCACAGATACGCAGTATTTT. Looking up the rest from reference TRBV2 and TRBJ2-3 gives the full variable domain: EPEVTQTPSHQVTQMGQEVILRCVPISNHLYFYWYRQILGQKVEFLVSFYNNEISEKSEIFDDQFSVERPDGSNFTLKIRSTKLEDSAMYFCASSESDLDTSTDTQYFGPGTRLTVL.

V is TRBV7-8 and J is TRBJ1-5; 10 positions agree with TRBD1. This CDR3 region has 15 residues. V trimming: 5 bases; J trimming: 5 bases; junction bases outside the gene matches: 6. Looked up from germline, CDR1 is SGHVS and CDR2 is FQNEAQ. The CDR3 here is CASSPGTGAHQPQHF. DNA of the CDR3: TGTGCCAGCAGCCCAGGGACAGGGGCCCATCAGCCCCAGCATTTT.

The rearrangement links TRBV5-1 to TRBJ1-5; 7 nucleotides agree with TRBD1. V trimming: 2 bases; J trimming: 4 bases; junction bases outside the gene matches: 3. CDR1 is SGHRS and CDR2 is YFSETQ in the germline V gene. The length of the CDR3 is 14 residues. Here the CDR3 reads CASSFGTDNQPQHF. The DNA of the CDR3 is TGCGCCAGCAGCTTCGGGACAGATAATCAGCCCCAGCATTTT.

This chain links TRBV4-1 with TRBJ2-2; TRBD2 might be the D (6 bases). The CDR3 is made up of 18 amino acids. V was clipped by 3 bases and J by 7 bases, with 24 bases between them. CDR1 MGHRA and CDR2 YSYEKL come from the germline V gene. In DNA, the CDR3 is TGCGCCAGCAGCCAGGCAGGCCCCCCTCAGCTAGCGATCGGGGAGCTGTTTTTT. It is translated as CASSQAGPPQLAIGELFF.

This chain joins TRBV19 and TRBJ1-6, with 7 bases fitting TRBD1. The CDR3 is 16 amino acids. V dropped 5 bases and J dropped 9; count of bases not matched to a gene: 13. Germline-derived CDR1 and CDR2 are LNHDA and SQIVND (reference sequence). The CDR3 nucleotides read TGTGCCAGTAGTGACTGGACAGGCTCTATCAGTTCACCCCTCCACTTT. It translates to CASSDWTGSISSPLHF. Full variable domain (outside the CDR3, taken from reference TRBV19 and TRBJ1-6): DGGITQSPKYLFRKEGQNVTLSCEQNLNHDAMYWYRQDPGQGLRLIYYSQIVNDFQKGDIAEGYSVSREKKESFPLTVTSAQKNPTAFYLCASSDWTGSISSPLHFGNGTRLTVT.

The genes are TRBV4-2 and TRBJ2-7; D remains unclear. There are 13 residues in the CDR3. V lost 0 bases and J 6 bases, leaving 9 bases between the germline ends. Germline CDR1 LGHNA, CDR2 YNFKEQ. Here the CDR3 reads CASSQDLAPEQYF. The CDR3 DNA reads TGTGCCAGCAGCCAAGATCTGGCCCCCGAGCAGTACTTC.

V and J are TRBV6-4 and TRBJ1-4; D is uncertain. V was pared by 7 bases and J by 1 base, with 16 bases between. CDR1 MRHNA and CDR2 SNTAGT come from the germline V gene. CDR3 length: 16 residues. The CDR3 coding sequence is TGTGCCAGCACCGAATCGGGTAGCGGAACTAATGAAAAACTGTTTTTT. Encoded protein: CASTESGSGTNEKLFF.

The chain links TRBV5-6 to TRBJ2-1, with 8 nucleotides matching TRBD1. The V gene's germline CDR1 is SGHDT and CDR2 YYEEEE. The CDR3 loop spans 13 amino acids. J lost 7 bases, V lost 0 bases, and 0 bases had no gene match. Here the CDR3 DNA reads TGTGCCAGCAGCTTGGGACAGGGGAATGAGCAGTTCTTC. Translation gives CASSLGQGNEQFF.

The CDR3 reads CASSLGTGIPYEQYF. The CDR3, as DNA: TGCGCCAGCAGCTTGGGGACAGGGATCCCCTACGAGCAGTACTTC. The chain employs TRBV5-1 and TRBJ2-7, with 8 nucleotides matching TRBD1. The ends lost 0 bases at V and 2 bases at J; junction bases unmatched: 4. CDR3 size: 15 residues. Germline CDR1 reads SGHRS; CDR2 reads YFSETQ.

This clone is a singleton in its sample. This chain links TRBV2 with TRBJ2-2, with 7 nucleotides matching TRBD1. Trimming cost V 2 bases and J 5 bases; bases outside gene matches: 8. Looked up from germline, CDR1 is SNHLY and CDR2 is FYNNEI. The CDR3 sequence is 16 residues long. CDR3 loop: CASSEWPTGVTGELFF. The DNA for the CDR3 is TGTGCCAGCAGTGAATGGCCAACAGGGGTGACCGGGGAGCTGTTTTTT.

The rearrangement joins TRBV16 to TRBJ2-7; unclear D gene. The germline V and J ends were trimmed by 4 bases and 6 bases, with 7 bases remaining between them. CDR1 and CDR2 from the germline V gene are KGHSY and FQNENV. The CDR3 sequence is 11 residues long. The chain's CDR3 is CASSRLSEQYF. The CDR3 nucleotides read TGTGCCAGCAGCCGTCTAAGCGAGCAGTACTTC. Full variable domain (remainder filled in from reference TRBV16 and TRBJ2-7): GEEVAQTPKHLVRGEGQKAKLYCAPIKGHSYVFWYQQVLKNEFKFLISFQNENVFDETGMPKERFSAKCLPNSPCSLEIQATKLEDSAVYFCASSRLSEQYFGPGTRLTVT.

The rearrangement links TRBV13 to TRBJ2-3; no clear D. Germline CDR1 and CDR2: PRHDT and FYEKMQ (reference sequence). The CDR3 totals 13 residues. The V gene lost 5 bases and the J gene lost 3 bases, with 9 bases spanning the gap. The CDR3 bases are TGTGCCAGCAGCATCCGACAAACAGATACGCAGTATTTT. Amino acids: CASSIRQTDTQYF. Combining the CDR3 with reference TRBV13 and TRBJ2-3 gives the whole variable domain AAGVIQSPRHLIKEKRETATLKCYPIPRHDTVYWYQQGPGQDPQFLISFYEKMQSDKGSIPDRFSAQQFSDYHSELNMSSLELGDSALYFCASSIRQTDTQYFGPGTRLTVL.

V is TRBV7-9 and J is TRBJ1-6; weak D call: TRBD1 (5 bases). The ends were cut back, 2 bases at V and 5 bases at J, with 10 bases in the middle. The CDR3 runs to 15 residues. The germline CDR1 and CDR2 sequences are SEHNR and FQNEAQ (reference sequence). The CDR3 DNA sequence: TGTGCCAGCAGCTTATGGGGCCAGGATAATTCACCCCTCCACTTT. It translates to CASSLWGQDNSPLHF. Full variable domain (outside the CDR3, taken from reference TRBV7-9 and TRBJ1-6): DTGVSQNPRHKITKRGQNVTFRCDPISEHNRLYWYRQTLGQGPEFLTYFQNEAQLEKSRLLSDRFSAERPKGSFSTLEIQRTEQGDSAMYLCASSLWGQDNSPLHFGNGTRLTVT.

The chain recombines TRBV14 with TRBJ2-6, with 8 nucleotides matching TRBD1. The CDR3 is 19 residues long. J was trimmed by 0 bases and V by 0 bases; bases with no gene match: 7. Germline CDR1 is SGHDN and CDR2 is FVKESK. CDR3 region: CASSQDLGQDSSGANVLTF. Written as DNA, the CDR3 is TGTGCCAGCAGCCAAGATTTGGGACAGGACAGCTCTGGGGCCAACGTCCTGACTTTC.

The gene calls are TRBV4-3 and TRBJ2-1, with TRBD2 identical over 10 bases. The CDR3 is 17 residues long. CDR1 and CDR2 (germline): LGHNA, YSLEER. V was pared by 3 bases and J by 1 base, with 6 bases of the junction left unmatched. CDR3 loop: CASSQDSGRRSYNEQFF. The CDR3 nucleotides read TGCGCCAGCAGCCAGGATAGCGGGAGGCGTTCCTACAATGAGCAGTTCTTC.

This clone was observed once. This chain uses TRBV29-1 with TRBJ1-4; D gene unclear. Between the trimmed V and J ends, which lost 6 bases and 2 bases, there was a span of 10 bases. CDR3 length: 13 residues. The germline CDR1 and CDR2 sequences are SQVTM and ANQGSEA. The chain's CDR3 is CSVSGGTNEKLFF. In DNA form, the CDR3 reads TGCAGCGTGTCCGGAGGGACTAATGAAAAACTGTTTTTT.

The chain couples TRBV28 to TRBJ1-2; TRBD1 agrees at 9 bases. J gave up 3 bases and V 8 bases, and 7 bases lay outside the gene matches. Per germline, CDR1 MDHEN and CDR2 SYDVKM. The CDR3 loop spans 14 amino acids. CDR3 nucleotides: TGTGCCAGCGGGGGACAGGGTTTCTACTATGGCTACACCTTC. Protein product: CASGGQGFYYGYTF.

This chain connects TRBV5-1 to TRBJ2-1, with 8 positions matching TRBD1. Germline V lookup: CDR1 SGHRS, CDR2 YFSETQ. Germline trimming cut 3 bases from V and 9 bases from J; bases unmatched to any gene: 20. The CDR3 has 18 residues. DNA of the CDR3: TGCGCCAGCAGCTCAGGGGGCGCTTCTGGGCCCCTTGCCGGTGAGCAGTTCTTC. It translates to CASSSGGASGPLAGEQFF.

The CDR3 protein is CAISASRANTEAFF. In DNA form, the CDR3 reads TGTGCCATCAGTGCCTCCAGGGCGAACACTGAAGCTTTCTTT. This rearrangement joins TRBV10-3 to TRBJ1-1, with a possible D match to TRBD1 (5 bases). V was trimmed by 4 bases and J by 1 base, leaving 10 bases between them. Germline V CDR1 and CDR2: ENHRY, SYGVKD. The CDR3 runs to 14 residues.

In this sample, this clone turned up once. The rearrangement uses TRBV5-1 and TRBJ2-1, with D possibly TRBD2 on 6 matching bases. Trimming removed 4 bases from V and 6 bases from J, with 14 bases in between. There are 14 residues in the CDR3. In germline, CDR1 is SGHRS, CDR2 YFSETQ. The CDR3 bases are TGCGCCAGCAGCCGCGGGGCGGTAGGCAATGAGCAGTTCTTC. Protein: CASSRGAVGNEQFF.

This clone has just one count. V is TRBV7-2 and J is TRBJ2-5, with 9 nucleotides matching TRBD2. The J segment lost 4 bases and the V segment lost 2 bases, leaving 5 bases of the junction unmatched. The CDR3 loop spans 15 amino acids. Per germline, CDR1 SGHTA and CDR2 FQGNSA. Here the CDR3 DNA reads TGTGCCAGCAGCTTATGGGCTAGCGGGGCAGAGACCCAGTACTTC. As protein: CASSLWASGAETQYF.